One TCR beta chain is described in this entry. Its target is unknown. This entry is derived from a study of CD8 T cells in ankylosing spondylitis. Findings and limits, study-wide: One TCR beta motif, made up of about 8 highly homologous variants, appeared characteristic of ankylosing spondylitis blood. Disease-linked clones reportedly showed significant enrichment in matched ankylosing spondylitis synovial fluid.

Each TCR beta library was made by quantitative 5'-RACE that incorporated molecular barcodes. MiXCR, applied by TCRdb to the 5' RACE reads, yields one record per CDR3 protein. This repertoire shows approximately 300,000 distinct CDR3 sequences, 15% to 20% found once; its top ten account for roughly 8%. This CDR3 region has 15 residues. Losses at the gene ends were 8 bases for V and 1 base for J; bases not matched to a gene: 7. Germline V gene lookup returns CDR1 MGHRA and CDR2 YSYEKL. The V gene is TRBV4-1, the J gene TRBJ1-5, with 8 bases aligning to TRBD1. The sequence derives from a male donor with ankylosing spondylitis or in good health (not recorded which). The sequenced material came from blood, either unsorted or a sorted T cell fraction (not recorded which). CDR3 residues: CASAPGQASNQPQHF. The CDR3 DNA reads as TGCGCCAGCGCCCCGGGACAGGCAAGCAATCAGCCCCAGCATTTT.